The entry below describes one T cell receptor (beta chain). This specimen comes from a study of blood T cell repertoires in COVID-19. Background on the study: Sample material is recorded as cDNA or gDNA derived from T cells, B-cell-depleted T cells, or PBMCs.

Trimming took 2 bases from V and 7 from J, leaving 17 bases between them. In germline, CDR1 is MNHNS, CDR2 SASEGT. The CDR3 covers 15 residues. As handled by the study authors: Counts of nucleated cells, estimated from reference gene primer amplification, were obtained. The protocol was immunoSEQ multiplex PCR, while the TCRdb copy is restricted to in-frame clones and leaves out a portion. V and J calls and clone size follow that table, whereas D and trimming were derived from the DNA. The repertoire holds about 130,000 clones, with about 81% as singletons. This TCR came from a woman between 45 and 65 years old with acute or convalescent COVID-19. Sequences were obtained from peripheral blood. The chain recombines TRBV6-1 with TRBJ1-2; tentative D call: TRBD1 (6 bases). The CDR3, as DNA: TGTGCCAGCAGTGAAAGACCCCAGGGGCAGGTTGGCTACACCTTC. Amino acids: CASSERPQGQVGYTF.